A single sample is the source of the 16 T cell receptor beta chains below, sequenced in a study of identical twins. One entry per CDR3 protein results from TCRdb running MiXCR on the 5' RACE reads. Here the sample spans 690,000 or so distinct CDR3 sequences, roughly 6% being singletons. Specimen: naive T cells sorted from blood. Receptors were obtained from a man aged 18 to 30 in good health.

Only a few counts were recorded for this clonotype. The J gene is TRBJ1-5, the V gene TRBV19; a weak D match, TRBD1 (6 bases). Trimming took off 3 bases at V and 6 bases at J, with 15 bases between the two ends. Germline values: CDR1 LNHDA, CDR2 SQIVND (reference sequence). CDR3 length equals 15 residues. The CDR3 loop reads CASSMYTGFGQPQHF. DNA of the CDR3: TGTGCCAGTAGTATGTACACAGGGTTCGGTCAGCCCCAGCATTTT.

The chain has TRBV3-1 and TRBJ1-1; D gene ambiguous. The CDR3 covers 12 residues. V was pared by 4 bases and J by 5 bases, with 8 bases between. In germline, CDR1 is LGHDT, CDR2 YNNKEL (reference sequence). CDR3 in amino acids: CASSRDRTEAFF. CDR3 in DNA: TGTGCCAGCAGCCGCGATCGGACTGAAGCTTTCTTT. Using reference TRBV3-1 and TRBJ1-1 for the parts outside the CDR3, the full variable domain is DTAVSQTPKYLVTQMGNDKSIKCEQNLGHDTMYWYKQDSKKFLKIMFSYNNKELIINETVPNRFSPKSPDKAHLNLHINSLELGDSAVYFCASSRDRTEAFFGQGTRLTVV.

The genes are TRBV9 and TRBJ2-5; D not resolved. From germline, CDR1 is SGDLS and CDR2 YYNGEE. CDR3 length equals 17 residues. The germline V and J ends were trimmed by 0 bases and 10 bases, with 25 bases remaining between them. CDR3 sequence: CASSVGSNRPPFVDQYF. CDR3 nucleotide sequence: TGTGCCAGCAGCGTAGGATCCAACCGGCCTCCATTTGTCGACCAGTACTTC.

This clonotype came up many times. The chain carries TRBV7-9 and TRBJ1-5; D unclear. V gave up 3 bases and J gave up 6 bases, with 6 bases separating them. Per the germline V gene, CDR1 is SEHNR and CDR2 is FQNEAQ (reference sequence). The CDR3 is 12 residues long. The CDR3 sequence: CASSLSRQPQHF. The CDR3 DNA sequence: TGTGCCAGCAGCTTGAGTCGTCAGCCCCAGCATTTT. The full variable domain, completed using reference TRBV7-9 and TRBJ1-5, is DTGVSQNPRHKITKRGQNVTFRCDPISEHNRLYWYRQTLGQGPEFLTYFQNEAQLEKSRLLSDRFSAERPKGSFSTLEIQRTEQGDSAMYLCASSLSRQPQHFGDGTRLSIL.

V is TRBV20-1 and J is TRBJ2-3; 7 bases line up with TRBD1. CDR3 size: 15 residues. From germline, CDR1 is DFQATT and CDR2 SNEGSKA (reference sequence). The V gene end was trimmed by 0 bases and the J gene end by 6 bases; junction bases not matched to a gene: 9. Written as DNA, the CDR3 is TGCAGTGCTAGAGAAACAGGGGCTCGACGGGATACGCAGTATTTT. Amino acid sequence: CSARETGARRDTQYF.

This clonotype was seen repeatedly, ten times or more. The genes are TRBV29-1 and TRBJ1-1; D uncertain. The CDR3 extends over 12 amino acids. Germline V gene lookup returns CDR1 SQVTM and CDR2 ANQGSEA. The V and J ends lost 4 bases and 0 bases respectively, with 6 bases between them. The CDR3 DNA reads TGCAGCGTTGCTCTCGTGAACACTGAAGCTTTCTTT. Translation gives CSVALVNTEAFF.

V is TRBV28 and J is TRBJ1-4, with D possibly being TRBD1 (5 bases). The CDR3 is 16 residues long. V was trimmed by 4 bases and J by 3 bases, leaving 15 bases between them. Looked up from germline, CDR1 is MDHEN and CDR2 is SYDVKM. CDR3 region: CASSSSWGGANEKLFF. In DNA form, the CDR3 reads TGTGCCAGCAGTTCCAGTTGGGGGGGGGCTAATGAAAAACTGTTTTTT.

This clonotype was counted ten times or more. This chain's CDR3 is CSGAGRLTGELFF. The CDR3 DNA follows: TGCAGCGGCGCCGGACGCCTCACCGGGGAGCTGTTTTTT. The rearrangement links TRBV29-1 to TRBJ2-2; D is uncertain. CDR1 and CDR2 from the germline V gene are SQVTM and ANQGSEA. V was pared by 7 bases and J by 4 bases, with 13 bases between. The CDR3 extends over 13 amino acids.

This clonotype appeared many times. The genes are TRBV29-1 and TRBJ2-5, with TRBD1 identical over 10 bases. The V segment lost 6 bases and the J segment 2 bases; nucleotides outside the gene matches: 3. The germline V gene has CDR1 SQVTM and CDR2 ANQGSEA. This CDR3 has 13 amino acids. As DNA, the CDR3 is TGCAGCGTCGGACAGGGGGGACAAGAGACCCAGTACTTC. This gives the protein CSVGQGGQETQYF.

This clonotype was recorded many times. The CDR3 region is CASEPRDRGPDTQYF. The CDR3 DNA reads as TGTGCCAGCGAGCCCCGGGACAGGGGGCCAGATACGCAGTATTTT. The chain employs TRBV12-3 or TRBV12-4 and TRBJ2-3; the match to TRBD1 covers 12 bases. This CDR3 contains 15 residues. V was clipped by 8 bases and J by 4 bases; unmatched bases: 7.

This clonotype has a count of ten or more. The chain joins TRBV10-3 to TRBJ1-6, with D possibly matching TRBD1 (6 bases). Trimming removed 10 bases from V and 13 bases from J, with 20 bases in between. The V gene's germline CDR1 is ENHRY and CDR2 SYGVKD. This CDR3 has 13 amino acids. This CDR3 is CASRTVGDNPLHF. The DNA of the CDR3 is TGTGCCAGCAGGACAGTGGGGGATAACCCCCTCCACTTT.

The genes are TRBV20-1 and TRBJ1-5; weak D call: TRBD1 (6 bases). Germline CDR1 is DFQATT and CDR2 is SNEGSKA (reference sequence). The CDR3 length is 15 residues. The V end was cut by 3 bases, the J end by 0 bases, with 12 bases between. CDR3 region: CSARDRYYSNQPQHF. The CDR3 DNA reads as TGCAGTGCTAGGGACAGATATTATAGCAATCAGCCCCAGCATTTT.

This clonotype turned up a few times. J is TRBJ1-1 and V is TRBV5-1, with D unresolved. V lost 0 bases and J 0 bases, leaving 15 bases between the germline ends. Per the germline V gene, CDR1 is SGHRS and CDR2 is YFSETQ. The CDR3 has 17 residues. In DNA form, the CDR3 reads TGCGCCAGCAGCTTGGAGGAGAGCGGAGGAGTGAACACTGAAGCTTTCTTT. This gives the protein CASSLEESGGVNTEAFF.

This clonotype was picked up many times. The chain employs TRBV20-1 and TRBJ2-1; D unresolved. Germline V lookup: CDR1 DFQATT, CDR2 SNEGSKA (reference sequence). V dropped 0 bases and J dropped 4 bases, with 4 bases sitting between them. CDR3 size: 12 residues. The CDR3 reads CSARELYNEQFF. The CDR3 DNA sequence: TGCAGTGCTAGAGAACTGTACAATGAGCAGTTCTTC.

This chain connects TRBV3-1 to TRBJ1-1, with TRBD1 matching 8 bases. Germline V gene sequence: CDR1 LGHDT, CDR2 YNNKEL (reference sequence). J lost 2 bases, V lost 6 bases, and 5 bases had no gene match. This CDR3 spans 14 amino acids. This CDR3 is CASSSGGSNTEAFF. The DNA of the CDR3 is TGTGCCAGCAGTTCAGGGGGCTCCAACACTGAAGCTTTCTTT.

This clonotype was seen a handful of times. This chain links TRBV7-9 with TRBJ2-1; D is undetermined. This CDR3 comprises 13 residues. Germline V gene lookup returns CDR1 SEHNR and CDR2 FQNEAQ (reference sequence). Trimming pared 5 bases from V and 8 bases from J, leaving 13 bases between. The CDR3 here is CASSPAHGHEQFF. DNA for the CDR3: TGTGCCAGCAGCCCTGCCCATGGGCATGAGCAGTTCTTC.